The source of this T cell receptor beta chain is a study of PD-1 blockade in classical Hodgkin lymphoma. Findings and caveats of the study: Complete responders possessed baseline diversity comparable to newly diagnosed patients. Healthy donors reportedly exceeded newly diagnosed patients in baseline TCR diversity. Underlying causes for the observed repertoire differences were not defined, possibly disease activity or prior therapy. The authors excluded patients who started nivolumab under 1 year after ASCT.

As to this clone: The antigen is undetermined.

Produced via immunoSEQ multiplex PCR; TCRdb's table is partial and in-frame only. The data contain roughly 150,000 clones, 78% of them singletons. Germline V lookup: CDR1 SGHTA, CDR2 FQGNSA. Trimming cost V 2 bases and J 1 base, with 8 bases left between them. The CDR3 is made up of 15 amino acids. Brentuximab vedotin exposure varied among the patients, all of whom had relapsed after autologous stem cell transplantation. J is TRBJ2-2 and V is TRBV7-2; D gene unclear. Sequenced here: peripheral blood mononuclear cells (PBMCs), sampled before the second cycle of nivolumab. This receptor was obtained from a human donor with classical Hodgkin lymphoma. The CDR3 nucleotides read TGTGCCAGCAGCTTATCTGGGATGAACACCGGGGAGCTGTTTTTT. Its translation is CASSLSGMNTGELFF.